This T cell receptor (beta chain) derives from a study of identical twins. TCRdb called the 5' RACE reads again in MiXCR, with one record for every CDR3 protein. Of 430,000 or so distinct CDR3 sequences in the sample, 20% to 25% were seen once. The CDR3 extends over 16 amino acids. Germline CDR1 reads SGHTA; CDR2 reads FQGNSA. The J segment lost 4 bases and the V segment lost 5 bases, leaving 13 bases of the junction unmatched. This clonotype was seen only a few times. The antigen is not known. All donors were healthy, and all were Caucasian. General observations from the study: Compared with models, monozygotic twins showed more out-of-frame TCR alpha sharing.

In addition, the sample was reused for a study of T cells expressing NK-cell markers. From that report: HCMV specificity of the expanded NKG2C+ T cell clones stayed unclear.

The V gene is TRBV7-2, the J gene TRBJ2-7, with 8 bases that match TRBD1. Sequenced sample: CD4+ T cells sorted from blood. The clonotype originates from a woman in her late teens or twenties in good health. This CDR3 is CASSRLSGTGQYEQYF. CDR3 in DNA: TGTGCCAGCAGCCGACTATCCGGGACAGGACAATACGAGCAGTACTTC.